The clone carrying this T cell receptor beta chain was detected many times. This specimen comes from a study of blood T cell repertoires in COVID-19. Looking at the study overall: Material from acute and convalescent COVID-19 was sourced from the United States, Italy and Spain.

CDR3 size: 14 residues. The germline V gene has CDR1 SEHNR and CDR2 FQNEAQ (reference sequence). V dropped 3 bases and J dropped 1 base, with 6 bases sitting between them. Sequencing used immunoSEQ multiplex PCR; TCRdb keeps in-frame clones, though not all of them. The sample comprises around 210,000 clones, approximately 85% of which are singletons, and approximately 5.1% rests with the top ten. The sequencing input was peripheral blood. The rearrangement joins TRBV7-9 to TRBJ2-2; D remains ambiguous. The sequence was collected from a man aged 45-60 years with COVID-19, enrolled during active disease. The CDR3 sequence is CASSFNGNTGELFF. The CDR3 region has the DNA TGTGCCAGCAGCTTTAACGGGAACACCGGGGAGCTGTTTTTT.